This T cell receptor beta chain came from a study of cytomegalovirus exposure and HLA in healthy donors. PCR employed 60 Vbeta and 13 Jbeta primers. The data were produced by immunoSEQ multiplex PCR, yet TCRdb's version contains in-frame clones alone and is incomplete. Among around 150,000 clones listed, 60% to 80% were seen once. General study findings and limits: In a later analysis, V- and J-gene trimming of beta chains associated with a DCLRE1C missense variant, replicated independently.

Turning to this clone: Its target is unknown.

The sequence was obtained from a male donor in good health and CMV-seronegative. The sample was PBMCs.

CDR3 nucleotide sequence: TGTGCCAGCAGCCAGGGGGGCCAGGGTAGATCCTATGGCTACACCTTC. Translating it yields CASSQGGQGRSYGYTF. V usage is TRBV7-8 and J usage is TRBJ1-2; TRBD1 aligns across 7 bases. This CDR3 spans 16 amino acids. The V gene's germline CDR1 is SGHVS and CDR2 FQNEAQ. V gave up 5 bases and J gave up 4 bases; unmatched junction bases: 13.